This T cell receptor (beta chain) comes out of a study of Ad26.COV2.S vaccination and SARS-CoV-2 variants. Study conclusions and caveats: Analyses that measured TCR breadth and depth may have underestimated total T cell responses.

About this clone: Its target is unknown.

Stated treatment: 19 received Ad26.COV2.S at low or high dose, single or two shots; roughly 5 received placebo; per-sample allocation not given. It was on day 63 after the first vaccine or placebo injection that samples were taken. The donor's status was that of an adult aged 18-55 years in Boston. The study used a vaccine consisting of an Ad26 vector that expressed Wuhan-strain SARS-CoV-2 spike. Some clones are missing from TCRdb's copy, which holds only in-frame ones; the method was immunoSEQ multiplex PCR. The sample consists of roughly 680,000 clones, 70% to 90% of them appearing once. The sample here was peripheral blood, taken in a trial of Ad26.COV2.S vaccine versus placebo. The TCR sequence derives from a person between 18 and 59 years old who received the Ad26.COV2.S COVID-19 vaccine or a placebo.

In DNA form, the CDR3 reads TGTGCCAGCAGTGAGACAGGGGGTGGTCAGCCCCAGCATTTT. This translates into CASSETGGGQPQHF. The V and J genes are TRBV6-1 and TRBJ1-5, with 9 bases fitting TRBD1. The V segment lost 3 bases and the J segment 6 bases; nucleotides outside the gene matches: 3. This CDR3 comprises 14 residues. Germline-derived CDR1 and CDR2 are MNHNS and SASEGT.